This T cell receptor (beta chain) originates from a study of T cell responses to AZD1222 COVID-19 vaccine. Study-wide results and limits: Seropositive at baseline were only a handful of AZD1222 recipients. Nearly half of spike-specific TCRs reportedly target unmutated variant regions. There were vaccine-associated CD4 TCRs across spike, dominant at 160-218 and 743-854.

Comments on this clone: The antigen is unknown.

Germline-derived CDR1 and CDR2 are LGHDT and YNNKEL (reference sequence). The CDR3 is 15 residues long. Trimming took 0 bases from V and 0 from J, leaving 6 bases between them. Timing groups of about 4 and about 12 weeks for second doses were pooled. Only in-frame clones appear in the TCRdb table, and some are missing; sequencing was by immunoSEQ multiplex PCR. This table has 110,000 to 150,000 clones, approximately 91% appearing once. The source is an adult who received the AZD1222 COVID-19 vaccine. This chain connects TRBV3-1 (or the pseudogene TRBV3-2) to TRBJ2-1; D unclear. Material: peripheral blood, obtained 28 days after the second AZD1222 dose. The CDR3 region has the DNA TGTGCCAGCAGCCAAGATCCCGGCTCCTACAATGAGCAGTTCTTC. It yields the protein CASSQDPGSYNEQFF.